The T cell receptor (beta chain) described here comes from a study of shared clonotypes between healthy human individuals. Selected positively for CCR7 and CD45RO-negative, naive CD8 cells excluded terminally differentiated effector memory CD45RA+ cells. Produced via immunoSEQ multiplex PCR; TCRdb's table is partial and in-frame only. Of around 2,000,000 clones in the sample, more than 85% were seen once. The V segment lost 4 bases and the J segment 4 bases; nucleotides outside the gene matches: 4. Germline V gives CDR1 SGHRS, CDR2 YFSETQ. The length of the CDR3 is 14 residues. The specimen was naive CD8+ T cells from PBMCs. This clonotype was sampled from a man younger than 30 in good health. Some clones in this sample may be carry-over from other donors' samples. The chain uses TRBV5-1 and TRBJ2-7, with 11 bases matching TRBD1. The CDR3 loop is CASSDGQGAYEQYF. CDR3 sequence (DNA): TGCGCCAGCAGCGATGGACAGGGGGCTTACGAGCAGTACTTC.